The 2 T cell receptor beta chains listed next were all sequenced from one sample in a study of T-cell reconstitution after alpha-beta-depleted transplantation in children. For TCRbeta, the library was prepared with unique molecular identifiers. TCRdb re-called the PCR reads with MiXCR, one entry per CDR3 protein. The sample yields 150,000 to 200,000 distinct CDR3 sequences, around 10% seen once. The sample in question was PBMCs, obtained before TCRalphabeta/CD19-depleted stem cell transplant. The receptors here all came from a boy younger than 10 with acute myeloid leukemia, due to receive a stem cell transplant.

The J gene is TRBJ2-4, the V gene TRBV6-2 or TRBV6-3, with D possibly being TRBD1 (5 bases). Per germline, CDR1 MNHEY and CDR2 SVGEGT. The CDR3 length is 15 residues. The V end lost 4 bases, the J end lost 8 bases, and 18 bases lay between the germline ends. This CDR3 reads CASSLSLLGADIQYF. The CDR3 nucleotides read TGTGCCAGCAGTTTAAGCCTTCTAGGGGCGGACATTCAGTACTTC.

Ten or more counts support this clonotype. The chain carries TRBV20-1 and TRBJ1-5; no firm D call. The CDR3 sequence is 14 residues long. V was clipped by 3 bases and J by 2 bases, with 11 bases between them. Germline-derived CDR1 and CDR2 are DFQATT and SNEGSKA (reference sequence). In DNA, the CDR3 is TGCAGTGCTAGCCCCCTCGAAGGCAATCAGCCCCAGCATTTT. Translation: CSASPLEGNQPQHF.